This TCR beta chain was obtained from a study of OX40 agonist ivuxolimab in advanced cancers. This CDR3 has 15 amino acids. Germline CDR1 is MNHEY and CDR2 is SMNVEV (reference sequence). The V end lost 5 bases, the J end lost 9 bases, and 20 bases lay between the germline ends. TCRdb keeps only in-frame clones here, not all; method: immunoSEQ multiplex PCR. Counted here are roughly 56,000 clones, 86% occurring once; the ten biggest clones make up over 2%. The specimen was CD4+ or CD8+ T cells sorted from blood, collected in a trial of the OX40 agonist ivuxolimab. This TCR was recovered from an adult with an advanced solid tumor such as melanoma, head and neck, liver or kidney cancer. This chain joins TRBV27 and TRBJ2-1, with a tentative D call TRBD2 (7 bases). The CDR3 sequence is CASSPARGGVGEQFF. CDR3 nucleotides: TGTGCCAGCAGTCCGGCTCGAGGGGGGGTTGGTGAGCAGTTCTTC.